The clone carrying this T cell receptor beta chain was seen many times. Antigen: not known. This entry belongs to a study of metastatic and nonmetastatic thyroid tumors. Study overall: From malignant and benign thyroid patients, repertoires in blood and in tumor or nodule tissue were compared. General study points: Reports indicated that malignant thyroid tumors showed significantly higher TCR beta diversity than benign nodules did, in blood and tumor.

All patients were untreated before thyroid surgery. Per the authors' pipeline: A papillary thyroid cancer distant-metastasis classifier was built from CDR3 differences across clinicopathological groups. TCRdb reassembled clones from the PCR reads with MiXCR. For this entry, the V and J calls and clone size follow TCRdb and not the study's own pipeline. The sample records about 28,000 clones, about 22% being singletons. The origin of this receptor is a female donor with papillary thyroid cancer or a benign thyroid nodule (not recorded which). Some clones in this sample may be carry-over from other donors' samples. The sample was blood.

The CDR3 sequence: CASSQTGETEAFF. For the CDR3, the DNA is TGTGCCAGCAGCCAGACGGGGGAGACTGAAGCTTTCTTT. The chain employs TRBV7-2 and TRBJ1-1, with a tentative D call TRBD1 (5 bases). The CDR3 runs 13 residues. CDR1 is SGHTA, CDR2 FQGNSA, per germline. Trimming shortened V by 5 bases and J by 5 bases, and 12 bases separated the two germline ends.